This T cell receptor (beta chain) was retrieved from a study of control samples from healthy donors and cancer patients. Sequencing was performed with immunoSEQ multiplex PCR; in TCRdb, only in-frame clones are kept and a portion is missing. This sample has 84,000 or so clones, with more than 65% found just once. This CDR3 region has 13 residues. Trimming cost V 1 base and J 6 bases; bases outside gene matches: 2. CDR1 and CDR2 (germline): MNHEY, SMNVEV (reference sequence). The chain recombines TRBV27 with TRBJ2-7; 8 positions match TRBD1. Sequenced input: PBMCs. The receptor was derived from a man aged 55 to 69 with head and neck cancer. The CDR3 bases are TGTGCCAGCAGTTTATTACAGGGGGGCGAGCAGTACTTC. Translation: CASSLLQGGEQYF.